These T cell receptor beta chains were read from a single sample in a study of cytomegalovirus exposure and HLA in healthy donors. TCRdb keeps only in-frame clones here, not all; method: immunoSEQ multiplex PCR. Seen here are 130,000 to 150,000 clones, over 70% observed once, and the top ten hold around 6.1%. Sequencing input: PBMCs. These receptors all come from a man under 40 in good health and CMV-seropositive. The CDR3 runs from the conserved cysteine through the conserved F or W. Fields, in order: V gene, CDR3 protein.

TRBV28 | CASSLTDRPNYGYTF
TRBV29-1 | CSVASGGAVFF
TRBV7-6 | CASSSFQETQYF
TRBV5-4 | CASSLSTIAGGPYNEQFF
TRBV9 | CASSERDRWTTEAFF
TRBV4-3 | CASSRQRGATDTQYF
TRBV25-1 | CASRAGFQPQHF
TRBV15 | CATSRRGPGETQYF
TRBV18 | CASFSVEEKLFF
TRBV5-4 | CASSSTGLAYEQYF
TRBV29-1 | CSVGTVNTEAFF
TRBV28 | CASSLSVPGGYGYTF
TRBV29-1 | CSVEGGQGVHEQYF
TRBV18 | CASPGTGATSDRPDTQYF
TRBV12-5 | CASGLAEFTAFYNEQFF
TRBV6-4 | CASSDSGDISTDTQYF
TRBV7-9 | CASSRSQGIGGYTF
TRBV18 | CASSSGTGHNEQFF
TRBV5-4 | CASSLSGSPHEQYF
TRBV15 | CATSARGGDGYTF
TRBV11-2 | CASRLVPPYEQYF
TRBV7-9 | CASSLDSQGNQPQHF
TRBV28 | CASRQARGEQFF
TRBV7-9 | CSSSITGATNEKLFF
TRBV29-1 | CSVTTEKYNEQFF
TRBV20-1 | CSLTRGEQFF
TRBV12-5 | CASGLFQRGQETQYF
TRBV6-1 | CASSVQPEDYGYTF